A selection of T cell receptor beta chains follows, all from one sample in a study of Graves' ophthalmopathy and Graves' hyperthyroidism. TCRdb reanalysed the multiplex PCR reads using MiXCR and keeps one entry per CDR3 protein. The table records hundreds of thousands of distinct CDR3 sequences, 22% of them present only once. Sequencing was carried out using peripheral blood. The receptors shown here come from a woman younger than 30 with stable Graves' hyperthyroidism. Some clones in this sample may be carry-over from other donors' samples. The CDR3 runs from the conserved cysteine through the conserved F or W. A D gene is named only where the DNA matches it firmly. Clone size, where shown, is once, few, many, or a class for clones that have expanded.

CDR3 DNA	CDR3 protein	J gene	D gene	V gene	clone size
TGTGCCAGCACTCTACCATGGGCTAACACCGGGGAGCTGTTTTTT	CASTLPWANTGELFF	TRBJ2-2	-	TRBV28	many
TGTGCCAGCAGCCCCGGGACTAGCGGGACGGTATACGAGCAGTACTTC	CASSPGTSGTVYEQYF	TRBJ2-7	TRBD2	TRBV12-3/TRBV12-4	many
TGTGCCAGCAGTGTAGGGGGCTATGAGACCCAGTACTTC	CASSVGGYETQYF	TRBJ2-5	TRBD1	TRBV6-1	few
TGTGCCACCAGTCGGACTCGGACTAGCGGGAGCGCCATGTACGAGCAGTACTTC	CATSRTRTSGSAMYEQYF	TRBJ2-7	TRBD2	TRBV15	-
TGCAGTGCAATTTTTAGCTCTGGAAACACCATATATTTT	CSAIFSSGNTIYF	TRBJ1-3	-	TRBV20-1	-
TGTGCCAGCAGTTTAGCGCTGGTCTCAGCTTTCTTT	CASSLALVSAFF	TRBJ1-1	-	TRBV28	-
TGTGCCAGCAGCTATTCCAGGGGGCGGGAGCTGTTTTTT	CASSYSRGRELFF	TRBJ2-2	TRBD1	TRBV7-2	-
TGTGCCAGCAGTTTGGATAGGGAGAACACTGAAGCTTTCTTT	CASSLDRENTEAFF	TRBJ1-1	-	TRBV12-3/TRBV12-4	many
TGTGCCAGCAGCGTAGTGGACGGACGGGGAACCCAGTACTTC	CASSVVDGRGTQYF	TRBJ2-5	-	TRBV9	-
TGCAGCGTTTACCGTAGCGGGGGAACCTACGAGCAGTACTTC	CSVYRSGGTYEQYF	TRBJ2-7	TRBD2	TRBV29-1	few
TGCAGCGTTGGAGGAGGATGGACTGAAGCTTTCTTT	CSVGGGWTEAFF	TRBJ1-1	-	TRBV29-1	many
TGTGCCAGCAGCCTATACAGGCCGTATGGCTACACCTTC	CASSLYRPYGYTF	TRBJ1-2	-	TRBV5-6	-
TGTGCCAGCAGCCCACTAGCGGGGCCTACACAAGAGACCCAGTACTTC	CASSPLAGPTQETQYF	TRBJ2-5	TRBD2	TRBV25-1	many
TGCAGTGCTAGACTGACAGGGACGGATGGCTACACCTTC	CSARLTGTDGYTF	TRBJ1-2	TRBD1	TRBV20-1	-
TGTGCCAGCAGTTTATCGGCCCGGACAGGGGCAGTTTACGAGCAGTACTTC	CASSLSARTGAVYEQYF	TRBJ2-7	TRBD1	TRBV27	once
TGCAGTGCCGAGAACCGGGACAGGGGGTATCAGCCCCAGCATTTT	CSAENRDRGYQPQHF	TRBJ1-5	TRBD1	TRBV20-1	many
TGTGCCACCAGCAGGATGGGGTCAAGTCAGCCCCAGCATTTT	CATSRMGSSQPQHF	TRBJ1-5	-	TRBV15	many
TGTGCCAGCAGTTACATAGCAGAGGGGAACTATGGCTACACCTTC	CASSYIAEGNYGYTF	TRBJ1-2	-	TRBV6-5	-
TGTGCCAGCAGCCCGATTAACTATGGCTACACCTTC	CASSPINYGYTF	TRBJ1-2	-	TRBV12-3/TRBV12-4	-
TGTGCCAGCAGTTACTCGGGGGCATATAGCAATCAGCCCCAGCATTTT	CASSYSGAYSNQPQHF	TRBJ1-5	-	TRBV6-2/TRBV6-3	many
TGTGCCAGTAGTATAATTGACAGGGATTACTATGGCTACACCTTC	CASSIIDRDYYGYTF	TRBJ1-2	TRBD1	TRBV19	many
TGTGCCAGCAGCCACGTTACCTACGAGCAGTACTTC	CASSHVTYEQYF	TRBJ2-7	-	TRBV3-1	few
TGTGCCAGCAGAGGACAGGGGGGAGCTTTCTTT	CASRGQGGAFF	TRBJ1-1	TRBD1	TRBV6-1	few
TGTGCCAGCAGTCACATCCTAGCGGGAGGGTCCTACGAGCAGTACTTC	CASSHILAGGSYEQYF	TRBJ2-7	TRBD2	TRBV28	many
TGTGCCAGCAGCCAAGATTGGACTAGCGGGACCTACGAGCAATACTTC	CASSQDWTSGTYEQYF	TRBJ2-7	TRBD2	TRBV4-2	-
TGTGCCAGCAGCGGCATGGTGCAGGGGGCGCTCCCCCCTGGGGCCAACGTCCTGACTTTC	CASSGMVQGALPPGANVLTF	TRBJ2-6	TRBD1	TRBV9	few
TGTGCCAGCATTGGACTAGCGGGAAAGCGCGGCACCGGGGAGCTGTTTTTT	CASIGLAGKRGTGELFF	TRBJ2-2	TRBD2	TRBV28	-
TGCAGTGCTCTTCCGGGACTAGCCGGCACCGGGGAGCTGTTTTTT	CSALPGLAGTGELFF	TRBJ2-2	TRBD2	TRBV20-1	-
TGTGCCAGCTCACCACGGGGAACTAACTATGGCTACACCTTC	CASSPRGTNYGYTF	TRBJ1-2	-	TRBV18	-
TGTGCCAGCAGTTACTCGTCACAGGCCTCCTACGAGCAGTACTTC	CASSYSSQASYEQYF	TRBJ2-7	-	TRBV6-5	many
TGCAGTGCTAGACCAGCTTCTGGACGGGGCTTAAGGCAAGAGACCCAGTACTTC	CSARPASGRGLRQETQYF	TRBJ2-5	-	TRBV20-1	many
TGTGCCAGCTCACCGCGACCGACCCAAGAGACCCAGTACTTC	CASSPRPTQETQYF	TRBJ2-5	-	TRBV18	-
TGTGCCAGCAGTTTCCCCAGGCTTCGCTCCTACGAGCAGTACTTC	CASSFPRLRSYEQYF	TRBJ2-7	-	TRBV28	many
TGTGCCAGTAGTATCGGAGGGGGCCCAGGGCAGCCCCAGCATTTT	CASSIGGGPGQPQHF	TRBJ1-5	TRBD1	TRBV19	-
TGTGCCAGCAGCTTTCGTGGTTTTGACACTGAAGCTTTCTTT	CASSFRGFDTEAFF	TRBJ1-1	-	TRBV27	many
TGTGCCAGCAGTGCATCACCCGTAGAGACCCAGTACTTC	CASSASPVETQYF	TRBJ2-5	-	TRBV12-3/TRBV12-4	-
TGCGCCAGCAGCCAAGAGAGCGCCGGGACGGCCTCCTACGAGCAGTACTTC	CASSQESAGTASYEQYF	TRBJ2-7	-	TRBV4-1	-
TGTGCCAGCAGCCCAGGGGCCGGATATAGCAATCAGCCCCAGCATTTT	CASSPGAGYSNQPQHF	TRBJ1-5	-	TRBV7-6	many
TGTGCCAGCAGTGAGAGAGCATGGCTGTTTTTT	CASSERAWLFF	TRBJ2-2	-	TRBV2	-
TGCAGTGCTAGAGGGTCGGAGCAGCCCCAGCATTTT	CSARGSEQPQHF	TRBJ1-5	-	TRBV20-1	-
TGTGCCAGCACTAACCCGGGGGCTGAAGCTTTCTTT	CASTNPGAEAFF	TRBJ1-1	-	TRBV27	many
TGTGCCTGGAGTCCGGGACAGCCGGAGACCCAGTACTTC	CAWSPGQPETQYF	TRBJ2-5	TRBD1	TRBV30	-
TGTGCCAGCAGCCCAGCTTGGGGACTAGCGGTCCAAGAGACCCAGTACTTC	CASSPAWGLAVQETQYF	TRBJ2-5	TRBD2	TRBV12-3/TRBV12-4	few
TGTGCCTGGAGTGCCCACACAGGCACTGAAGCTTTCTTT	CAWSAHTGTEAFF	TRBJ1-1	-	TRBV30	few
TGCAGCGTTGTCCGTGGAACCTACGAGCAGTACTTC	CSVVRGTYEQYF	TRBJ2-7	-	TRBV29-1	many
TGTGCCAGCATTGCGATGGGGGCGGGGGGAGATACGCAGTATTTT	CASIAMGAGGDTQYF	TRBJ2-3	TRBD2	TRBV6-1	many
TGTGCCAGCAGCCAAGGACAACTTGGGGGGACCCAGTACTTC	CASSQGQLGGTQYF	TRBJ2-5	-	TRBV3-1	few
TGCAGCGTACCCCAGGGACAGGGGAATGGCTACACCTTC	CSVPQGQGNGYTF	TRBJ1-2	TRBD1	TRBV29-1	-
TGTGCCACCAGCAGGGACAGGGAGGCCGGGGAGCTGTTTTTT	CATSRDREAGELFF	TRBJ2-2	TRBD1	TRBV15	few
TGTGCCAGCAGCGCCGAGGGGACCGGTTTCGCTGAAGCTTTCTTT	CASSAEGTGFAEAFF	TRBJ1-1	-	TRBV7-2	-
TGTGCCAGCAGACCTACTCGGTACGGATACGAGCAGTACTTC	CASRPTRYGYEQYF	TRBJ2-7	-	TRBV12-3/TRBV12-4	few
TGTGCCAGCAGTTTGACGGCGGGGGATATTTCCTACGAGCAGTACTTC	CASSLTAGDISYEQYF	TRBJ2-7	TRBD2	TRBV27	few
TGTGCCAGCAGTCGTCCAAGGGGTGGAACTGAAGCTTTCTTT	CASSRPRGGTEAFF	TRBJ1-1	-	TRBV12-3/TRBV12-4	-
TGTGCCAGCAGCTTATCAGGGGAGGGCTATGGCTACACCTTC	CASSLSGEGYGYTF	TRBJ1-2	-	TRBV11-2	-